One T cell receptor (beta chain) is described in this entry. Repertoires were generated with immunoSEQ multiplex PCR, while TCRdb's copy carries only in-frame clones and drops some. Among 200,000 to 250,000 clones listed, 75% to 90% were seen once. The entry originates in a study of blood T cell repertoires in COVID-19. In germline, CDR1 is MNHEY, CDR2 SVGAGI. The CDR3 is 14 residues long. V shed 6 bases and J 3 bases; nucleotides not matched to a gene: 3. The sequence was obtained from a woman aged 70-85 years with COVID-19, enrolled during active disease. The rearrangement links TRBV6-5 to TRBJ2-3, with TRBD1 matching over 10 bases. The specimen sequenced was peripheral blood. The CDR3 spells CASRGQGWTDTQYF. DNA of the CDR3: TGTGCCAGCAGGGGACAGGGGTGGACAGATACGCAGTATTTT.